One sample yielded the 16 T cell receptor beta chains listed below, sequenced in a study of T cells expressing NK-cell markers. TCRdb re-called the 5' RACE reads; every CDR3 protein appears as one record, without DNA. The sample totals about 370,000 distinct CDR3 sequences. The sample taken for sequencing was blood T cells: a sorted CD56 or NKG2C T cell subset, CD4+ or CD8+ T cells, or bulk PBMC T cells (not recorded which). The receptors here all came from a woman aged 45-60 years in good health.

The rearrangement uses TRBV2 and TRBJ1-3. The length of the CDR3 is 17 residues. The V gene's germline CDR1 is SNHLY and CDR2 FYNNEI. The CDR3 is CASSDQGPYSAGNTIYF.

V gene TRBV7-9 combines with J gene TRBJ2-2; TCRdb picks TRBD1, but there is no DNA to check that call. This CDR3 comprises 17 residues. CDR1 and CDR2 (germline): SEHNR, FQNEAQ (reference sequence). This CDR3 is CASSYFTGGAGTGELFF.

The V call is TRBV11-2, the J call TRBJ2-1; the TRBD1 assignment by TCRdb is unverifiable without DNA. The germline gives CDR1 SGHAT, CDR2 FQNNGV. CDR3 length: 13 amino acids. The CDR3 is CASTGQGDNEQFF.

The J gene is TRBJ2-3, the V gene TRBV20-1; TCRdb's assignment of TRBD1 cannot be checked, as there is no DNA. The CDR3 runs to 12 residues. Germline V gene sequence: CDR1 DFQATT, CDR2 SNEGSKA (reference sequence). The CDR3 here is CSARPPAGTQYF.

This CDR3 reads CAIRGEPNTGELFF. This rearrangement joins TRBV10-3 to TRBJ2-2; TCRdb names TRBD1, which stays unverified in the absence of DNA. The CDR3 sequence is 14 residues long. Germline values: CDR1 ENHRY, CDR2 SYGVKD.

V gene TRBV6-6 combines with J gene TRBJ2-7; the D call of TRBD1 rests on TCRdb alone, since no DNA is present to check it. The CDR3 contains 12 residues. Germline V lookup: CDR1 MNHNY, CDR2 SVGAGI (reference sequence). CDR3 loop: CASSPGSPRQYF.

The V call is TRBV2, the J call TRBJ1-2; the TCRdb call, TRBD1, lacks DNA for checking. Germline-derived CDR1 and CDR2 are SNHLY and FYNNEI. The CDR3 is 14 residues long. The CDR3: CASSERQKGYGYTF.

V is TRBV12-3 or TRBV12-4 and J is TRBJ2-7. There are 13 residues in the CDR3. The CDR3 protein is CASTDGEPYEQYF.

This rearrangement joins TRBV20-1 to TRBJ2-5; TCRdb names TRBD2, which stays unverified in the absence of DNA. The CDR3 consists of 15 residues. Germline assignment: CDR1 DFQATT and CDR2 SNEGSKA (reference sequence). CDR3 amino acids: CSARVPSGRRETQYF.

The chain uses TRBV12-5 and TRBJ2-6; TCRdb proposes TRBD1, but this gene call is untestable without DNA. This CDR3 is 18 amino acids long. The germline V gene has CDR1 LGHNT and CDR2 FRNRAP. The CDR3 region is CASGLVETGWPGANVLTF.

This chain uses TRBV2 with TRBJ2-3; TCRdb selects TRBD2, and the lack of DNA leaves this call unchecked. Per the germline V gene, CDR1 is SNHLY and CDR2 is FYNNEI. The CDR3 runs 12 residues. CDR3 residues: CASARGGGTQYF.

The chain carries TRBV15 and TRBJ2-1; TCRdb's assignment of TRBD2 cannot be checked, as there is no DNA. CDR1 is LNHNV and CDR2 is YYDKDF in the germline V gene (reference sequence). The CDR3 length is 13 residues. The CDR3 protein is CATVLAGTSKQFF.

V usage is TRBV5-1 and J usage is TRBJ1-1. Looked up from germline, CDR1 is SGHRS and CDR2 is YFSETQ. The CDR3 covers 16 residues. The CDR3 protein is CASSLWIGPLNTEAFF.

The V gene is TRBV12-3 or TRBV12-4, the J gene TRBJ2-6. This CDR3 spans 15 amino acids. This CDR3 is CASSFGLSGANVLTF.

This chain uses TRBV6-2 or TRBV6-3 with TRBJ2-1. The CDR3 loop spans 12 amino acids. Germline V gene sequence: CDR1 MNHEY, CDR2 SVGEGT. CDR3 region: CASTTYPNEQFF.

The genes are TRBV7-3 and TRBJ2-2; no DNA is available, so the TRBD1 call from TCRdb remains unchecked. Per the germline V gene, CDR1 is SGHTA and CDR2 is FQGTGA. The CDR3 covers 14 residues. Here the CDR3 reads CASSRDRVPGELFF.